Given below is one T cell receptor (beta chain) in context. Its antigen is undetermined. CDR3 size: 16 residues. V lost 4 bases and J lost 2; bases outside the gene matches: 4. Germline V gene lookup returns CDR1 SGHKS and CDR2 YYEKEE (reference sequence). The data were obtained in a study of OX40 agonist ivuxolimab in advanced cancers. Sequencing used immunoSEQ multiplex PCR; TCRdb keeps in-frame clones, though not all of them. This sample has about 40,000 clones; 85% to 90% occur once, and the top ten carry about 4.5%. Study-level findings and limits: Average numbers of expanded clones were greater in CD8+ T cells than in CD4+. Antigen targets of the expanded peripheral T cells went undetermined.

The sequences come from CD4+ or CD8+ T cells sorted from blood, collected in a trial of the OX40 agonist ivuxolimab. The chain employs TRBV5-5 and TRBJ2-5; 14 bases fit TRBD2. The clonotype originates from an adult with an advanced solid tumor such as melanoma, head and neck, liver or kidney cancer. CDR3 region: CASSLRTSGGQETQYF. The DNA for the CDR3 is TGTGCCAGCAGCCTGCGGACTAGCGGGGGGCAAGAGACCCAGTACTTC.